A selection of T cell receptor beta chains follows, all from one sample in a study of T cells after yellow fever vaccination. TCRdb re-derived calls from the 5' RACE reads in MiXCR, one entry per CDR3 protein. This sample has 9,000 to 15,000 distinct CDR3 sequences; around 5.8% occur once, and the top ten carry about 0.94%. The sequencing here drew on PBMCs, either bulk or a sorted T-cell subset (CD4+, CD8+, memory, or dextramer-sorted; not recorded which), taken on the day of the yellow fever booster vaccination. The receptors derive from a man in his thirties or forties who received the YFV17D yellow fever vaccine. CDR3s include the opening cysteine and the closing phenylalanine or tryptophan.

J,V,CDR3
TRBJ2-7,TRBV5-1,CASSLDGTGGYEQYF
TRBJ1-1,TRBV12-3/TRBV12-4,CASSFPGTGEAFF
TRBJ2-7,TRBV18,CASSPDRANEQYF
TRBJ2-1,TRBV6-5,CASGTLSGAYNEQFF
TRBJ2-1,TRBV14,CASSRETSVPQFF
TRBJ1-2,TRBV5-1,CASSNGDRGQNYGYTF
TRBJ2-1,TRBV24-1,CATSDRGPRNLNEQFF
TRBJ2-5,TRBV28,CASRLADQETQYF
TRBJ2-7,TRBV5-1,CASSLASGTEYYEQYF
TRBJ2-7,TRBV30,CARTSGLASHGGEQYF
TRBJ1-3,TRBV5-4,CASSRERGDSGNTIYF
TRBJ1-1,TRBV20-1,CSARNGGGNTEAFF
TRBJ2-3,TRBV6-6,CASSLSGRWGVADTQYF
TRBJ1-5,TRBV29-1,CSAQGADQPQHF
TRBJ2-1,TRBV20-1,CSARGSPNEQFF
TRBJ1-1,TRBV4-2,CASSQMDRGGTEAFF
TRBJ1-1,TRBV20-1,CSAATGVDTEAFF
TRBJ2-5,TRBV28,CASSPLDAHETHYF
TRBJ2-2,TRBV5-6,CASSLWAGQFRELFF
TRBJ1-4,TRBV29-1,CSVETGQGSEKLFF
TRBJ2-2,TRBV4-2,CASSLGAGEGTGELFF
TRBJ1-1,TRBV7-2,CASSLGGSRAEAFF
TRBJ2-1,TRBV5-1,CASSLVGQAVNEQFF
TRBJ2-5,TRBV12-3/TRBV12-4,CASSAHTVETQYF
TRBJ2-3,TRBV28,CASSLAGGGTDTQYF
TRBJ1-3,TRBV20-1,CSASGRSVGNTIYF
TRBJ2-5,TRBV23-1,CASNLLPRPLRRLEETQYF
TRBJ1-1,TRBV14,CASSQEQGAFF
TRBJ1-4,TRBV4-3,CASSQFQVVGHEKLFF
TRBJ2-1,TRBV4-3,CASSQGYRGFYNEQFF
TRBJ1-1,TRBV11-2,CASSPRGADMNTEAFF
TRBJ1-6,TRBV5-1,CASSSQTQQGAPLHF
TRBJ2-5,TRBV20-1,CSAEDRGETQYF
TRBJ2-1,TRBV19,CATRERQGGQFF
TRBJ2-7,TRBV3-1,CASSGVSQAKQYF
TRBJ2-4,TRBV5-1,CASSLGPQGTKNIQYF
TRBJ2-5,TRBV15,CATSRANQETQYF
TRBJ2-3,TRBV10-3,CAIRPGTSGTRDTQYF
TRBJ2-3,TRBV2,CASSPDYTDTQYF
TRBJ2-2,TRBV24-1,CATSDLHGVRRTSRRGGFSGELFF
TRBJ2-4,TRBV28,CASSFLIGGSGKNIQYF
TRBJ2-7,TRBV5-1,CASSWDTSYEQYF
TRBJ2-1,TRBV6-2/TRBV6-3,CASSYVNNEQFF
TRBJ2-3,TRBV7-2,CASSLGGQGITDTQYF
TRBJ2-7,TRBV28,CASSLSGTGGWSSYEQYF
TRBJ2-3,TRBV12-3/TRBV12-4,CAICHGTSGSNTDTQYF
TRBJ2-7,TRBV29-1,CSVGGGTSGYEQYF
TRBJ1-1,TRBV19,CASSLTGPGGEAFF
TRBJ2-7,TRBV20-1,CSAGEGYYEQYF
TRBJ1-5,TRBV6-2/TRBV6-3,CASSYLGVDQPQHF
TRBJ2-4,TRBV28,CASGPPDGLIQYF
TRBJ2-3,TRBV12-3/TRBV12-4,CASSHGTSGSNTDTQYF
TRBJ2-6,TRBV29-1,CSVAAGAGANVLTF
TRBJ1-1,TRBV11-2,CASSLAQREAFF
TRBJ2-5,TRBV3-1,CASSQEIVTGGKETQYF